The TCR beta chain described here comes from a study of beta chain features in type 1 diabetes. V was cut by 3 bases and J by 6 bases, with 16 bases left in between. Germline assignment: CDR1 SGHRS and CDR2 YFSETQ. The CDR3 contains 14 residues. Sequencing targeted expressed TCRB transcripts, as all isolated RNA had been reverse transcribed. Sequencing used immunoSEQ multiplex PCR; TCRdb keeps in-frame clones, though not all of them. The table records around 250,000 clones, less than 15% of them present only once. The material sequenced was naive CD4+ T cells from blood. The receptor was derived from a woman in her forties in good health. The V and J genes are TRBV5-1 and TRBJ2-7; tentatively, D is TRBD1 (6 bases). The CDR3 bases are TGCGCCAGCAGCTCCGGACAGCCTTGGGGCGAGCAGTACTTC. Translating it yields CASSSGQPWGEQYF.